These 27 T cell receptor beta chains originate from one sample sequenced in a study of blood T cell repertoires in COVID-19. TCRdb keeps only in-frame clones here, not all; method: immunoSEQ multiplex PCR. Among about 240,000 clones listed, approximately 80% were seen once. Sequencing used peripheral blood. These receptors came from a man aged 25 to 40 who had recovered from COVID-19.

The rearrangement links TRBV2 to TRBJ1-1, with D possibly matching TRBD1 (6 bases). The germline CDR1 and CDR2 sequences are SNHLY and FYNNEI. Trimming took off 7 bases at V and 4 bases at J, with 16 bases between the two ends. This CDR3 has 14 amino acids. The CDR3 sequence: CASTIAQGTTEAFF. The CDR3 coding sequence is TGTGCCAGCACTATAGCCCAGGGGACCACTGAAGCTTTCTTT.

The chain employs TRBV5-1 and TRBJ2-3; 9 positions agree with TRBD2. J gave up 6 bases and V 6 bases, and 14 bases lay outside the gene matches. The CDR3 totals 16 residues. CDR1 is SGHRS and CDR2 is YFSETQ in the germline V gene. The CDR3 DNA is TGCGCCAGCACCGATGAAAGCGGGGGGACCGGGGATACGCAGTATTTT. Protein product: CASTDESGGTGDTQYF.

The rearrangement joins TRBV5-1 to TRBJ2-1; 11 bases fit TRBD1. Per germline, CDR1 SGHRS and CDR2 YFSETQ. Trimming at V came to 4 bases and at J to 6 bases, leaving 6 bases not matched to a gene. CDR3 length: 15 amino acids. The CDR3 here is CASSPDRGRGNEQFF. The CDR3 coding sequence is TGCGCCAGCAGCCCGGACAGGGGGCGCGGCAATGAGCAGTTCTTC.

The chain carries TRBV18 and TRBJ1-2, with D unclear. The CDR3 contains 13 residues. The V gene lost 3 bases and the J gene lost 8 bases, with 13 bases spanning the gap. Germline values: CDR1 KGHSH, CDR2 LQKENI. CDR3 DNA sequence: TGTGCCAGCTCACCGACGGGAGAGTGGGGCTACACCTTC. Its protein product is CASSPTGEWGYTF. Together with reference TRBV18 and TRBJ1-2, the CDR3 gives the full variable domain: NAGVMQNPRHLVRRRGQEARLRCSPMKGHSHVYWYRQLPEEGLKFMVYLQKENIIDESGMPKERFSAEFPKEGPSILRIQQVVRGDSAAYFCASSPTGEWGYTFGSGTRLTVV.

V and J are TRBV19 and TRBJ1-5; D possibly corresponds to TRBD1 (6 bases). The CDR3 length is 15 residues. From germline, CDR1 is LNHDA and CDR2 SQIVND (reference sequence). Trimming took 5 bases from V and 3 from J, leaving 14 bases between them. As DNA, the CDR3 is TGTGCCAGTAGTGTACAGGGTTACCTCAATCAGCCCCAGCATTTT. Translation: CASSVQGYLNQPQHF.

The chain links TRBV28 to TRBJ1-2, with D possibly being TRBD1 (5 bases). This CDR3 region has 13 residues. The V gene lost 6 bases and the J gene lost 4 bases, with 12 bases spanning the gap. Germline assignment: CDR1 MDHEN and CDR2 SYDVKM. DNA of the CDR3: TGTGCCAGCAGGAAGACAGCCATCTATGGCTACACCTTC. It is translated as CASRKTAIYGYTF.

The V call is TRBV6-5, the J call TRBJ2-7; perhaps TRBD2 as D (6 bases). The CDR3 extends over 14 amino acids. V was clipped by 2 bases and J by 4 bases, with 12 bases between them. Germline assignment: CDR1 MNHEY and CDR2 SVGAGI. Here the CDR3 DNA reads TGTGCCAGCAGTTACGACCGGGGGTCGTACGAGCAGTACGTC. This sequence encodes CASSYDRGSYEQYV.

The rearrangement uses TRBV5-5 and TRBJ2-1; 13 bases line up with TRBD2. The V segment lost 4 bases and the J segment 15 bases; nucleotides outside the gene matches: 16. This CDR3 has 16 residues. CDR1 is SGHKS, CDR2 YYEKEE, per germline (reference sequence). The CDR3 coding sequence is TGTGCCAGCAGCCACAGTCCCGGGACTAGCGGGGTGGTGCCGTTCTTC. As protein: CASSHSPGTSGVVPFF.

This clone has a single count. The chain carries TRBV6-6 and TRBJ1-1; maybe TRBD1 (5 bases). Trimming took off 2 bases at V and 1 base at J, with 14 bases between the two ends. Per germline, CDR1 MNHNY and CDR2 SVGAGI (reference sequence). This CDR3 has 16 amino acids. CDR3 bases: TGTGCCAGCAGTTACACCCCGGGACTCAAGAACACTGAAGCTTTCTTT. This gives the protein CASSYTPGLKNTEAFF.

CDR3 amino acids: CASSGEKQIPSYNEQFF. The CDR3 DNA reads as TGTGCCAGCAGTGGGGAGAAACAGATACCCTCCTACAATGAGCAGTTCTTC. V gene TRBV6-1 combines with J gene TRBJ2-1; TRBD2 is a possible D gene (5 bases). Per germline, CDR1 MNHNS and CDR2 SASEGT. The V and J ends lost 4 bases and 0 bases respectively, with 16 bases between them. This CDR3 comprises 17 residues.

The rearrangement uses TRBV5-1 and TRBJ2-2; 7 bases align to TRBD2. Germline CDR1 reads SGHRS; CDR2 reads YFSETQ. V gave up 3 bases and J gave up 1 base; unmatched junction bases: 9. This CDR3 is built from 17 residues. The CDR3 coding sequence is TGCGCCAGCAGCTCTTCCCCAGCGGGGCGGAACACCGGGGAGCTGTTTTTT. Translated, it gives CASSSSPAGRNTGELFF.

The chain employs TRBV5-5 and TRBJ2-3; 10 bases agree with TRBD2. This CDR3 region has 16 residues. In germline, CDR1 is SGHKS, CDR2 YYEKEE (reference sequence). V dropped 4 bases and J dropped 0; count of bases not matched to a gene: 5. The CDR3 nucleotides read TGTGCCAGCAGCCCACTAGCGGGGCCGAGCACAGATACGCAGTATTTT. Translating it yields CASSPLAGPSTDTQYF.

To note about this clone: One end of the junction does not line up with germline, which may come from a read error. The CDR3 DNA reads as TGTGCGAGTACGGGGATTGGGTCACCCCTCCACTTT. Translation gives CASTGIGSPLHF. The chain recombines TRBV19 with TRBJ1-6; D is unclear. The CDR3 is 12 amino acids. The germline CDR1 and CDR2 sequences are LNHDA and SQIVND (reference sequence).

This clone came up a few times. The CDR3 sequence is CASSQGDGSYNYGYTF. CDR3 in DNA: TGTGCCAGCAGCCAAGGTGACGGGTCATACAACTATGGCTACACCTTC. V usage is TRBV3-1 (or the pseudogene TRBV3-2) and J usage is TRBJ1-2; D unresolved. The V end was cut by 1 base, the J end by 2 bases, with 14 bases between. The CDR3 extends over 16 amino acids. Germline V gene data show CDR1 as LGHDT and CDR2 as YNNKEL (reference sequence).

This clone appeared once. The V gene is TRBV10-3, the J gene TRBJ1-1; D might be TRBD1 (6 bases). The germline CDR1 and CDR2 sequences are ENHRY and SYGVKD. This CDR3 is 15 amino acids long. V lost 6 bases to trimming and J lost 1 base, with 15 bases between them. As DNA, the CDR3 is TGTGCCATCAGGAACTCCGACAGGACGAACACTGAAGCTTTCTTT. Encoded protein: CAIRNSDRTNTEAFF.

For the CDR3, the DNA is TGTGCCATCAGTGAGACGGACCTCCGGACAGGGATAGGTGGCTACACCTTC. It is translated as CAISETDLRTGIGGYTF. The rearrangement uses TRBV10-3 and TRBJ1-2; 8 nucleotides agree with TRBD1. V lost 2 bases to trimming and J lost 7 bases; unmatched junction nucleotides: 15. This CDR3 contains 17 residues. Germline CDR1 reads ENHRY; CDR2 reads SYGVKD.

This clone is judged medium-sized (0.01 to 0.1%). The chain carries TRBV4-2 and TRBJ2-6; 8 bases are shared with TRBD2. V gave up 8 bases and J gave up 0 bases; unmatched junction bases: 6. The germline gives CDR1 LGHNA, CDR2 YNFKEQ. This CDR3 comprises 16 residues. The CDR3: CASAPGLGSGANVLTF. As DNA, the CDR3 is TGTGCCAGCGCCCCGGGACTAGGCTCTGGGGCCAACGTCCTGACTTTC.

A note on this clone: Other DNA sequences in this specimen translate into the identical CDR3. CDR3 amino acids: CASSSGTDTQYF. In DNA form, the CDR3 reads TGCGCCAGCAGCTCTGGCACAGATACGCAGTATTTT. The chain uses TRBV5-1 and TRBJ2-3, with D unresolved. The CDR3 runs to 12 residues. Trimming left V 3 bases short and J 1 base short, with 3 bases between. Germline V gene sequence: CDR1 SGHRS, CDR2 YFSETQ.

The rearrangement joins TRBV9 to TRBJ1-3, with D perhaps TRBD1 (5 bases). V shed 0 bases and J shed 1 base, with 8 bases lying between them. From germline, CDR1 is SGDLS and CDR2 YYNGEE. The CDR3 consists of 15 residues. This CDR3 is CASSVVAGSGNTIYF. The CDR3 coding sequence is TGTGCCAGCAGCGTAGTGGCAGGGTCTGGAAACACCATATATTTT.

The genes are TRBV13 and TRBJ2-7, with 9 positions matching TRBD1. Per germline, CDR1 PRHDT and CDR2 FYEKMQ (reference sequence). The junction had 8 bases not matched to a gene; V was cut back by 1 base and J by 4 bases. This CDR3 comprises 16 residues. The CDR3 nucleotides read TGTGCCAGCAGCTTAGAAGCCTTCGGGACAGGGTACGAGCAGTACTTC. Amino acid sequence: CASSLEAFGTGYEQYF.

This CDR3 is CASSLDQGSGGELFF. The CDR3 DNA is TGCGCCAGCAGCTTGGACCAGGGTTCGGGCGGGGAGCTGTTTTTT. V usage is TRBV5-1 and J usage is TRBJ2-2; a possible D gene is TRBD1 (5 bases). The CDR3 runs to 15 residues. Trimming shortened V by 0 bases and J by 7 bases, and 13 bases separated the two germline ends. Germline V gives CDR1 SGHRS, CDR2 YFSETQ. Full variable domain (outside the CDR3, taken from reference TRBV5-1 and TRBJ2-2): KAGVTQTPRYLIKTRGQQVTLSCSPISGHRSVSWYQQTPGQGLQFLFEYFSETQRNKGNFPGRFSGRQFSNSRSEMNVSTLELGDSALYLCASSLDQGSGGELFFGEGSRLTVL.

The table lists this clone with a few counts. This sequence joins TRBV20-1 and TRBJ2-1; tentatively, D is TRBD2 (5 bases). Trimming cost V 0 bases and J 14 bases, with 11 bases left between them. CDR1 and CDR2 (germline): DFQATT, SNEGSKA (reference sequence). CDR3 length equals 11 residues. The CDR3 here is CSARDRGSEFF. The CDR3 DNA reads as TGCAGTGCTAGAGATCGGGGTAGTGAGTTCTTC.

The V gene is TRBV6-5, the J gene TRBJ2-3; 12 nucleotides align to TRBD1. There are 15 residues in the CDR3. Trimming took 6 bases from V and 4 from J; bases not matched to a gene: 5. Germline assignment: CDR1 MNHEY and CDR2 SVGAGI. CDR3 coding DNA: TGTGCCAGCAGCTCAGGGACAGGGGGCGCAGATACGCAGTATTTT. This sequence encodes CASSSGTGGADTQYF.

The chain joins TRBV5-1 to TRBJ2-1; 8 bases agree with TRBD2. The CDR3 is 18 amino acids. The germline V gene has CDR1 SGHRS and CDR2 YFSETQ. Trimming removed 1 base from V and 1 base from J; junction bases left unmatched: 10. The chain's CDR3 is CASSLLMAGGESYNEQFF. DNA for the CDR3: TGCGCCAGCAGCTTGCTAATGGCGGGGGGAGAGTCCTACAATGAGCAGTTCTTC.

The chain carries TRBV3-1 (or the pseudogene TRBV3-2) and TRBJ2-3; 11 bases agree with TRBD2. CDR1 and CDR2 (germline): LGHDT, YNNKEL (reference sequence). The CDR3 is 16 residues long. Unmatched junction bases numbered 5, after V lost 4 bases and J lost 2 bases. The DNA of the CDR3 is TGTGCCAGCAGCCCCGTAGCGGGGGGGACCACAGATACGCAGTATTTT. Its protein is CASSPVAGGTTDTQYF.

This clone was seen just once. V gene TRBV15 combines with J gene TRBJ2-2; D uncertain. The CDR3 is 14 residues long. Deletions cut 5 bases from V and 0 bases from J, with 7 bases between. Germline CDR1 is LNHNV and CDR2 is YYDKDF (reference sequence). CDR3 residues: CATSPATNTGELFF. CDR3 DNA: TGTGCCACCAGCCCTGCGACGAACACCGGGGAGCTGTTTTTT.

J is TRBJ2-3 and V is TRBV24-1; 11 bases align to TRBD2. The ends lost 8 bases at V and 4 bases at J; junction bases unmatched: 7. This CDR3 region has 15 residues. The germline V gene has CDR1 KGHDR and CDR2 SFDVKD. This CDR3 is CATTEGSGGADTQYF. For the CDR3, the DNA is TGTGCCACCACTGAGGGTAGCGGGGGGGCAGATACGCAGTATTTT.